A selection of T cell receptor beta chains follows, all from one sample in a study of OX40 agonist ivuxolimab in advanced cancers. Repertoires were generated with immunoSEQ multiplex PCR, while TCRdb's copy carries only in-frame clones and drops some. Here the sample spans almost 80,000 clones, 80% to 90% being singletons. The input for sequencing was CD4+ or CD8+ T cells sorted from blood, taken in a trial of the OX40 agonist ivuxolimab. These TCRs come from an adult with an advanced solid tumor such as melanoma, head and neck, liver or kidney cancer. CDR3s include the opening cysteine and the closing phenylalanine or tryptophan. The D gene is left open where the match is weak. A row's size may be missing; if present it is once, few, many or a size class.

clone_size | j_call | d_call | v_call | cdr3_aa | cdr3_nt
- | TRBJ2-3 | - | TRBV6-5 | CASSYRGEVTDTQYF | TGTGCCAGCAGTTACAGGGGGGAGGTCACAGATACGCAGTATTTT
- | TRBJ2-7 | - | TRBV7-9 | CASSYSGLRSYEQYF | TGTGCCAGCAGCTACTCAGGGTTAAGGTCCTACGAGCAGTACTTC
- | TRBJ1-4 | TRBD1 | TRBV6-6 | CASGGDRGPEKLFF | TGTGCCAGCGGTGGGGACAGGGGGCCTGAAAAACTGTTTTTT
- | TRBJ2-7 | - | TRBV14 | CASSQDSLWRYF | TGTGCCAGCAGCCAAGATAGCTTGTGGCGGTACTTC
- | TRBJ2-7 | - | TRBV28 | CASSLSQAIYEQYF | TGTGCCAGCAGTTTATCACAGGCCATCTACGAGCAGTACTTC
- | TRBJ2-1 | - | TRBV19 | CASSIARAPNEQFF | TGTGCCAGTAGTATAGCCAGGGCCCCCAATGAGCAGTTCTTC
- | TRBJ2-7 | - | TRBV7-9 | CASSLSRGGDPYEQYF | TGTGCCAGCAGCTTATCCAGGGGAGGGGACCCCTACGAGCAGTACTTC
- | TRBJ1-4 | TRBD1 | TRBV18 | CASSPVRQGYNEKLFF | TGTGCCAGCTCACCCGTAAGACAGGGGTATAATGAAAAACTGTTTTTT
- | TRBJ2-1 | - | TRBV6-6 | CASTKAEYNEQFF | TGTGCCAGCACTAAAGCGGAATACAATGAGCAGTTCTTC
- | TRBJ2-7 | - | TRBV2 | CARNQGPSSTDSYEQYF | TGTGCCAGAAACCAGGGGCCTAGCAGCACCGACTCCTACGAGCAGTACTTC
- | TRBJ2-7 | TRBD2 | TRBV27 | CASSPRTSGSGSYEQYF | TGTGCCAGCAGTCCAAGGACTAGCGGGAGTGGTAGTTACGAGCAGTACTTC
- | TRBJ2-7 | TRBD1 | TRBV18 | CASSPFLTGDNYEQYF | TGTGCCAGCTCACCATTCCTGACAGGGGATAACTACGAGCAGTACTTC
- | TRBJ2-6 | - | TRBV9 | CASSVYGSGANVLTF | TGTGCCAGCAGCGTATACGGAAGTGGGGCCAACGTCCTGACTTTC
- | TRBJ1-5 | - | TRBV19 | CASSIGRDSNQPQHF | TGTGCCAGTAGTATAGGGCGGGACAGCAATCAGCCCCAGCATTTT
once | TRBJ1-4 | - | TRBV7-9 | CASSFDLNGNEKLFF | TGTGCCAGCAGCTTTGACTTAAACGGGAATGAAAAACTGTTTTTT
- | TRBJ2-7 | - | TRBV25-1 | CASSTHYEQYF | TGTGCCAGCAGTACACACTACGAGCAGTACTTC
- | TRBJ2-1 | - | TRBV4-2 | CASSQDLAMGYNEQFF | TGTGCCAGCAGCCAAGATCTTGCAATGGGCTACAATGAGCAGTTCTTC
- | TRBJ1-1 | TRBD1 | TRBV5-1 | CASSLQGLGDTEAFF | TGCGCCAGCAGCTTACAGGGGTTAGGGGACACTGAAGCTTTCTTT
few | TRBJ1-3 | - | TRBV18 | CASSPPLRGSGNTIYF | TGTGCCAGCTCACCACCGTTAAGGGGCTCTGGAAACACCATATATTTT
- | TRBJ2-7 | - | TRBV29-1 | CSVALRVDYEQYF | TGCAGCGTTGCATTAAGGGTTGACTACGAGCAGTACTTC
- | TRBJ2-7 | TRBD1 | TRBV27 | CATKLQQGAYEQYF | TGTGCCACCAAGCTTCAGCAGGGGGCTTACGAGCAGTACTTC
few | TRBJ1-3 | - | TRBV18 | CASSPRSEAGNTIYF | TGTGCCAGCTCACCAAGGTCGGAGGCTGGAAACACCATATATTTT
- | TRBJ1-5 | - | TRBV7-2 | CASSLAGGSNQPQHF | TGTGCCAGCAGCTTAGCGGGGGGTAGCAATCAGCCCCAGCATTTT
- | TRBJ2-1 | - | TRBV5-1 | CASSLASSYNEQFF | TGCGCCAGCAGTCTAGCGAGCTCCTACAATGAGCAGTTCTTC
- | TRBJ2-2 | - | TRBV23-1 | CASSPPTGLNTGELFF | TGCGCCAGCAGTCCCCCTACGGGACTGAACACCGGGGAGCTGTTTTTT
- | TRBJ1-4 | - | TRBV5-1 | CASSLTGLNEKLFF | TGCGCCAGCAGCTTGACAGGACTTAATGAAAAACTGTTTTTT
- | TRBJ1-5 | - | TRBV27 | CASSPKGLPRQPQHF | TGTGCCAGCAGCCCAAAAGGGTTGCCCCGGCAGCCCCAGCATTTT
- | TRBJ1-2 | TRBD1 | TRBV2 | CASSVTGGGYTF | TGTGCCAGCAGTGTCACAGGGGGAGGCTACACCTTC
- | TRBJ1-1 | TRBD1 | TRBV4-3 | CASSRLPGTDYTEAFF | TGCGCCAGCAGCCGATTACCCGGGACAGACTACACTGAAGCTTTCTTT
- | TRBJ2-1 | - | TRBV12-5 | CASGFRREWQFF | TGTGCTAGTGGTTTTAGGAGGGAGTGGCAGTTCTTC
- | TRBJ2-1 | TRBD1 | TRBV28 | CASSFRTGVNEQFF | TGTGCCAGCAGTTTCCGGACAGGGGTCAATGAGCAGTTCTTC
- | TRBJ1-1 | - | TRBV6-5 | CASSYSPASTEAFF | TGTGCCAGCAGTTACTCGCCCGCGTCCACTGAAGCTTTCTTT
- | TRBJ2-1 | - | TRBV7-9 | CAAGGGRVYNEQFF | TGTGCCGCAGGGGGGGGCAGGGTCTACAATGAGCAGTTCTTC